The source of this TCR beta chain is a study of vaccination effects on CD4 cells after COVID-19 (dated by TCRdb to the early 2020s). Concerning the study at large: In the ViraFEST assay, PBMC were stimulated with viral peptide pools, and antigen-specific CD4+ T cell clonotypes were then identified by expansion using TCR sequencing. Samples were taken from three convalescent patients early (day +14) and late (day +241, +227, +161 respectively) after vaccination. Post-vaccine samples across the study were collected a median of 72 days after the second dose, with a range of 14 to 241. A few million PBMC per well were cultured with approximately 10 ug/ml peptides in IMDM containing roughly 5% human AB serum, approximately 9.9 IU/ml IL-2 and gentamicin. SARS-CoV-2 spike-specific CD4+ TCR repertoires from before and after mRNA vaccination were compared in COVID-19 convalescent patients and in infection-naive vaccine recipients. Altogether, around eleven COVID-19 convalescent patients and a few SARS-CoV-2-naive healthy vaccine recipients made up the full study. Cultures from other donors in the study were sequenced using the Oncomine TCR Beta short-read assay on an Illumina iSeq 100.

Receptors were amplified or captured by the immunoSEQ multiplex PCR assay. TCR beta CDR3 sequencing was performed on DNA from the cultured, isolated CD4+ T cells. The paper's data handling went like this. Non-productive TCR sequences were removed, reads were trimmed to the CDR3 region, and CDR3s of at least 7 amino acids were retained. The MANAFEST web app was used to pick out antigen-specific clonotypes by comparing their expansion in peptide wells with that in reference cultures. To count as positive, a clone had to show expansion at FDR<0.05 compared with the reference and with all other wells, an odds ratio above 5, and a frequency above 0.1% in two replicate wells. A clonotype was called cross-reactive if it was significantly expanded both in SARS-CoV-2 spike wells and in at least one common cold coronavirus spike condition. CDR3 similarity was assessed by Levenshtein distance using the stringdist R package, and unrooted trees were constructed with ape in R 3.6.1. What TCRdb holds here is the immuneACCESS table cut down to in-frame rearrangements. Part of the clones is not present; checked against another copy, under half of the missing clones reflect an unresolved V gene, and the others are unexplained. The V and J calls and clone size are taken from that table; D and trimming were inferred from the DNA. The sample yields around 44,000 clones; around 76% were counted once. The top ten hold around 3.5% of the sample.

Regarding this clone: Its cognate antigen has yet to be identified. It has no much larger one-base neighbor in the sample; base qualities were not kept.

After around 11 days of culture, CD4+ T cells were isolated with the EasySep CD4+ T cell isolation kit. Convalescent patients had PCR-confirmed SARS-CoV-2 infection between March and December 2020, before Alpha, Beta and Delta variants emerged in the United States. Each participant received two doses of an mRNA SARS-CoV-2 vaccine, either BNT162b2 or mRNA-1273. Half of the culture medium was replaced with fresh IL-2-containing medium on days 3 and 7. Each peptide stimulation condition was cultured in triplicate wells unless otherwise noted. PBMC were separated from whole blood using Ficoll-Paque Plus gradient centrifugation and were then either cryopreserved at -140C or used fresh. The QIAamp micro DNA kit was used to extract genomic DNA from the cultured CD4+ T cells. What the research found in general, with its limitations: Both infection-induced and vaccine-induced clones contracted markedly at late post-vaccination timepoints, which is consistent with waning T cell responses. The study was limited by a small number of convalescent patients, and early post-infection timepoints were lacking. Among convalescent patients, the spike-reactive repertoire after vaccination was made up mainly of new vaccine-induced clones that were largely distinct from the clones induced by infection.

This TCR came from a human donor who had a prior SARS-CoV-2 infection. Here the sequenced sample was CD4+ T cells from PBMCs cultured without peptide, taken after COVID-19 vaccination.

The DNA sequence is as follows: TGTGCCAGCAGCTTGCTAGCGGCCCCTGAGGAGTCCTACAATGAGCAGTTCTTC. Protein translation: CASSLLAAPEESYNEQFF. The chain was built from TRBV7-3 and TRBJ2-1; 7 junctional bases match TRBD2. The CDR3 contains 18 residues, cysteine and phenylalanine counted. Only the CDR3 portion is preserved as DNA: 54 bases, with reading frame beginning at the first base. Trimming takes 3 bases off V and 1 base off J; junction bases not matched to a gene: 12. Looking up the germline V gene yields CDR1 SGHTA and CDR2 FQGTGA.